The sequence of this T cell receptor (beta chain) was determined in a study of tumor-infiltrating lymphocytes in oesophageal squamous cell carcinoma. TCRdb called the PCR reads again in MiXCR, with one record for every CDR3 protein. This table has over 10,000 distinct CDR3 sequences, around 52% appearing once. This clonotype has only one observation. Germline loops: CDR1 LGHNA, CDR2 YSLEER. V was pared by 4 bases and J by 0 bases, with 12 bases between. This CDR3 is built from 16 residues. The sequence derives from a female donor with esophageal squamous cell carcinoma. The sequencing sample was made of esophageal tumor tissue. The V and J genes are TRBV4-3 and TRBJ2-2; D is unresolved. As DNA, the CDR3 is TGCGCCAGCAGCCCCCGAAGCCAGGCGAACACCGGGGAGCTGTTTTTT. Amino acids: CASSPRSQANTGELFF.